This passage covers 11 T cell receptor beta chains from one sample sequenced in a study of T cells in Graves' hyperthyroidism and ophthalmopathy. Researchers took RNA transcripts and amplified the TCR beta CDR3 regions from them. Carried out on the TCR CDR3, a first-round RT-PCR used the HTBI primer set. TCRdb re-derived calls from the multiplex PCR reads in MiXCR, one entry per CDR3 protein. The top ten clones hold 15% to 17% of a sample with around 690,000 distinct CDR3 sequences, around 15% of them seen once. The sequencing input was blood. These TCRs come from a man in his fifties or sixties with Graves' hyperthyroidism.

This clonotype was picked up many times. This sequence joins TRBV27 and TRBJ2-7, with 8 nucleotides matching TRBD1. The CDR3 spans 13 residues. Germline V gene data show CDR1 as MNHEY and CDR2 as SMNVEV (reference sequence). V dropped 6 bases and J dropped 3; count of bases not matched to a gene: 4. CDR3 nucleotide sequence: TGTGCCAGCAGGGACAGGGTGGGCTACGAGCAGTACTTC. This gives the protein CASRDRVGYEQYF.

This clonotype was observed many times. CDR3 DNA: TGTGCCAGCGCGGATCGAGCTTATAGCAATCAGCCCCAGCATTTT. Amino acids: CASADRAYSNQPQHF. The rearrangement links TRBV6-2 or TRBV6-3 to TRBJ1-5; D is ambiguous. Germline V CDR1 and CDR2: MNHEY, SVGEGT. The CDR3 contains 15 residues. Deletions cut 8 bases from V and 0 bases from J, with 14 bases between.

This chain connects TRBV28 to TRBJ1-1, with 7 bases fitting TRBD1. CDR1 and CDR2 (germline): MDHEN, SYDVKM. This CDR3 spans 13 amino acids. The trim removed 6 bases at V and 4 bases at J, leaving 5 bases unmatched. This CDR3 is CASRAQGGTEAFF. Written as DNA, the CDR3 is TGTGCCAGCAGGGCCCAGGGGGGCACTGAAGCTTTCTTT.

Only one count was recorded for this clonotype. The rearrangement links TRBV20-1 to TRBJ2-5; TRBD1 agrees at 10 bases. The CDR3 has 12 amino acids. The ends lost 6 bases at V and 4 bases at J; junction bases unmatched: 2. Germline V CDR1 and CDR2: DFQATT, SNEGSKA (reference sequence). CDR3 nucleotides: TGCAGTGCAAGACAGGGGGCAGAGACCCAGTACTTC. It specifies CSARQGAETQYF.

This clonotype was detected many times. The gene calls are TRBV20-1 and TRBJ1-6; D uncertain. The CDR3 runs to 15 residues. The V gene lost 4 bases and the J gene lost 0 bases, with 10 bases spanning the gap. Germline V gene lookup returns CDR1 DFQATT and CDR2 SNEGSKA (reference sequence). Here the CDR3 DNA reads TGCAGTGCTATGGACGGACGCTCCTATAATTCACCCCTCCACTTT. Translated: CSAMDGRSYNSPLHF.

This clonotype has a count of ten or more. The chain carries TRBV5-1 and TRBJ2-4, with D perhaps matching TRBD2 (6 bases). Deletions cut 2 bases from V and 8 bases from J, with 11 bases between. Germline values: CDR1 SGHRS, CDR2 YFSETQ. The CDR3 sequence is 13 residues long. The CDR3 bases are TGCGCCAGCAGCTTATTCTCGGGGGACATTCAGTACTTC. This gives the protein CASSLFSGDIQYF.

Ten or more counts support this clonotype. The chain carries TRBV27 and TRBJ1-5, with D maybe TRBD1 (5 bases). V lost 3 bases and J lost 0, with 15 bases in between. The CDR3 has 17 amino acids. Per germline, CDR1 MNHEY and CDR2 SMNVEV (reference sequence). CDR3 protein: CASSFLWAGHSNQPQHF. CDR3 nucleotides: TGTGCCAGCAGTTTCCTTTGGGCAGGGCATAGCAATCAGCCCCAGCATTTT.

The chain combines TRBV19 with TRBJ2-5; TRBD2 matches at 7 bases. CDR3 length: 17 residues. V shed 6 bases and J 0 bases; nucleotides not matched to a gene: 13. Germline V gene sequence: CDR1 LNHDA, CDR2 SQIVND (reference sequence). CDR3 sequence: CASSPGGDTRYQETQYF. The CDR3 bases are TGTGCCAGTAGCCCGGGAGGAGACACTAGGTACCAAGAGACCCAGTACTTC.

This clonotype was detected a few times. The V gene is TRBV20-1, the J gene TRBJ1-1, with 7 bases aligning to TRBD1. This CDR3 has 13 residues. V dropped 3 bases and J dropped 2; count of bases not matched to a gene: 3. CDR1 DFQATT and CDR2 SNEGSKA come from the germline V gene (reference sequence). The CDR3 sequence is CSASTGVNTEAFF. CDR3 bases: TGCAGTGCTAGTACAGGGGTTAACACTGAAGCTTTCTTT.

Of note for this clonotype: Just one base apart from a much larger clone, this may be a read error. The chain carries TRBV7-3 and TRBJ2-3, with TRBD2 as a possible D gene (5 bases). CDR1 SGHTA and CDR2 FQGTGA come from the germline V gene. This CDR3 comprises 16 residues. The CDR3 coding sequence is TGTGCCAGCAGCGAATCACTAGGAGTGAGCACAGATACGCAGTGTTTT. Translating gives CASSESLGVSTDTQCF.

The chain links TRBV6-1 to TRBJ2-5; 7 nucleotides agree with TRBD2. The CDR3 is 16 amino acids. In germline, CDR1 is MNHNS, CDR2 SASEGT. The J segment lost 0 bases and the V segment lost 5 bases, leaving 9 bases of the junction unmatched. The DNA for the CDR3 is TGTGCCAGCAGTCGACCGGGACTACGAAACCAAGAGACCCAGTACTTC. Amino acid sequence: CASSRPGLRNQETQYF.